This TCR beta chain stems from a study of T cell repertoires in cytomegalovirus infection. Trimming left V 4 bases short and J 9 bases short, with 7 bases between. The CDR3 has 11 amino acids. Germline loops: CDR1 MGHDK, CDR2 SYGVNS. TCRdb independently ran MiXCR on the reads; one entry per CDR3 protein. The sample lists about 570,000 distinct CDR3 sequences, almost 40% occurring once. This clonotype has only one observation. Its antigen remains unidentified. This TCR came from a human donor in good health (CMV status not recorded). Some clones in this sample may be carry-over from other donors' samples. The J gene is TRBJ1-3, the V gene TRBV25-1; D is undetermined. The sample in question was cultured PBMCs, obtained from culture after CMV antigen stimulation. CDR3 region: CASSVGGTIYF. The CDR3 region has the DNA TGTGCCAGCAGTGTTGGCGGCACCATATATTTT.